These 8 T cell receptor beta chains originate from one sample sequenced in a study of shared clonotypes between healthy human individuals. Libraries were prepared by immunoSEQ multiplex PCR; TCRdb keeps only in-frame clonotypes and omits some of them. The sample shows approximately 2.5 million clones, more than 85% of them seen only once. Sequencing was carried out using naive CD4+ T cells from PBMCs. Indicated subset: CD45RA+ positively selected. Receptors originate from a man younger than 30 in good health. Some clones in this sample may be carry-over from other donors' samples.

Points on this clone: Within the sample, other DNA sequences also encode this same CDR3. The rearrangement links TRBV18 to TRBJ2-7, with a weak D call TRBD2 (5 bases). The V and J ends lost 3 bases and 0 bases respectively, with 9 bases between them. Per germline, CDR1 KGHSH and CDR2 LQKENI. This CDR3 region has 14 residues. CDR3 nucleotide sequence: TGTGCCAGCTCACCCGGGGTCACCTCCTACGAGCAGTACTTC. It encodes CASSPGVTSYEQYF.

The genes are TRBV13 and TRBJ2-5; TRBD2 aligns across 14 bases. Germline CDR1 and CDR2: PRHDT and FYEKMQ (reference sequence). The V segment lost 5 bases and the J segment 4 bases; nucleotides outside the gene matches: 12. The CDR3 runs to 18 residues. The CDR3: CASSQGTSGRRKVETQYF. The CDR3 DNA is TGTGCCAGCAGCCAAGGGACTAGCGGGAGAAGGAAGGTAGAGACCCAGTACTTC.

This sequence joins TRBV29-1 and TRBJ1-3; D call uncertain. This CDR3 has 12 amino acids. Trimming cost V 7 bases and J 7 bases, with 14 bases left between them. Germline-derived CDR1 and CDR2 are SQVTM and ANQGSEA. CDR3 sequence (DNA): TGCAGCGCATTCACAGATGCGAACACCATATATTTT. Amino acid sequence: CSAFTDANTIYF.

The gene calls are TRBV5-6 and TRBJ1-2, with a possible D match to TRBD1 (5 bases). CDR3 length equals 15 residues. Germline loops: CDR1 SGHDT, CDR2 YYEEEE. Trimming cost V 4 bases and J 4 bases, with 17 bases left between them. The CDR3 region is CASSPGTATSYGYTF. CDR3 DNA sequence: TGTGCCAGCAGCCCCGGGACGGCTACTTCCTATGGCTACACCTTC. Full variable domain (rest looked up from reference TRBV5-6 and TRBJ1-2): DAGVTQSPTHLIKTRGQQVTLRCSPKSGHDTVSWYQQALGQGPQFIFQYYEEEERQRGNFPDRFSGHQFPNYSSELNVNALLLGDSALYLCASSPGTATSYGYTFGSGTRLTVV.

This chain uses TRBV5-1 with TRBJ2-1; 13 nucleotides line up with TRBD2. Looked up from germline, CDR1 is SGHRS and CDR2 is YFSETQ. The CDR3 contains 15 residues. J was trimmed by 7 bases and V by 2 bases; bases with no gene match: 3. CDR3 coding DNA: TGCGCCAGCAGCTTCACTAGCGGGAGGGTGAATGAGCAGTTCTTC. Translating gives CASSFTSGRVNEQFF.

J is TRBJ2-3 and V is TRBV7-8; 9 bases align to TRBD1. Germline V gene lookup returns CDR1 SGHVS and CDR2 FQNEAQ. This CDR3 contains 16 residues. Unmatched junction bases numbered 8, after V lost 5 bases and J lost 2 bases. CDR3 amino acids: CASSVDRGRNTDTQYF. CDR3 in DNA: TGTGCCAGCAGCGTCGACAGGGGGAGGAACACAGATACGCAGTATTTT.

This chain links TRBV4-3 with TRBJ2-2; the match to TRBD2 covers 7 bases. V was clipped by 4 bases and J by 5 bases; unmatched bases: 7. There are 15 residues in the CDR3. Germline loops: CDR1 LGHNA, CDR2 YSLEER. The chain's CDR3 is CASSPQAGPTGELFF. CDR3 nucleotide sequence: TGCGCCAGCAGCCCCCAAGCGGGACCAACCGGGGAGCTGTTTTTT.

This chain uses TRBV27 with TRBJ1-1; a weak D match, TRBD1 (6 bases). The germline CDR1 and CDR2 sequences are MNHEY and SMNVEV (reference sequence). CDR3 length equals 11 residues. V was shortened by 11 bases and J by 7 bases, with 14 bases between the two germline ends. In DNA, the CDR3 is TGTGCCCGACAGGAGCTTATTGAAGCTTTCTTT. Translated, it gives CARQELIEAFF.